This entry lists 2 T cell receptor beta chains sequenced from one sample in a study of OX40 agonist ivuxolimab in advanced cancers. The table came from immunoSEQ multiplex PCR; TCRdb's copy has only in-frame clones and leaves some out. Altogether tens of thousands of clones are present, about 91% being singletons, with the ten largest covering roughly 25%. Sequencing was performed on CD4+ or CD8+ T cells sorted from blood, taken in a trial of the OX40 agonist ivuxolimab. The source of these receptors is an adult with an advanced solid tumor such as melanoma, head and neck, liver or kidney cancer.

The CDR3 DNA is TGTGCCAGCAGCGTTGGACAGGTACCCTCCTACGAGCAGTACTTC. Encoded protein: CASSVGQVPSYEQYF. The J gene is TRBJ2-7, the V gene TRBV9; 7 bases match TRBD1. The CDR3 has 15 amino acids. Germline V CDR1 and CDR2: SGDLS, YYNGEE. The V and J ends lost 2 bases and 0 bases, in that order; junction bases with no gene match: 5.

This sequence joins TRBV6-1 and TRBJ1-5, with D hard to call. The V gene's germline CDR1 is MNHNS and CDR2 SASEGT. The V gene lost 2 bases and the J gene lost 0 bases, with 11 bases spanning the gap. This CDR3 contains 16 residues. The CDR3 reads CASSEYEGYSNQPQHF. The CDR3 bases are TGTGCCAGCAGTGAATATGAGGGATATAGCAATCAGCCCCAGCATTTT.